This entry features one T cell receptor (beta chain) sequence. Primers included in the PCR were 60 Vbeta and 13 Jbeta primers. Clones were sequenced by immunoSEQ multiplex PCR, and TCRdb holds only the in-frame ones, with some missing. The table includes around 45,000 clones, roughly half detected once. The CDR3 has 18 amino acids. The germline V gene encodes CDR1 ENHRY and CDR2 SYGVKD. Unmatched junction bases numbered 16, after V lost 7 bases and J lost 2 bases. The source of the sample is a study of cytomegalovirus exposure and HLA in healthy donors. The sequenced sample was PBMCs. The gene calls are TRBV10-3 and TRBJ2-3, with 9 nucleotides matching TRBD2. The sequence was collected from a man between 60 and 70 years old in good health and CMV-seronegative. The CDR3 bases are TGTGCCATCACTCCACGGCGGGGTAGCGGGAGTATCACAGATACGCAGTATTTT. It is translated as CAITPRRGSGSITDTQYF.